This T cell receptor (beta chain) was recovered during a study of CD8+ T cells in alopecia areata. As the sequencing template, cDNA was produced by extracting RNA and reverse transcribing it. Measured with immunoSEQ multiplex PCR; TCRdb has only the in-frame clones, and not every one. The sample lists 140,000 to 150,000 clones, roughly 61% seen once, with 5% to 7% in the top ten. Unmatched junction bases numbered 8, after V lost 5 bases and J lost 1 base. The CDR3 is made up of 16 amino acids. Germline CDR1 is SGHDT and CDR2 is YYEEEE. Researchers gathered lesional scalp punch biopsies and peripheral blood from patients with alopecia areata.

Sequenced here: CD4+ T cells sorted from blood, sampled at week 0. This receptor was taken from a human donor with alopecia areata. The rearrangement links TRBV5-6 to TRBJ2-2; 7 bases match TRBD2. CDR3 nucleotide sequence: TGTGCCAGCAGGTCCCTGGAGCGGGGGAACACCGGGGAGCTGTTTTTT. It translates to CASRSLERGNTGELFF.